Listed below are T cell receptor beta chains from one sample, sequenced in a study of blood T cell repertoires in COVID-19. Data came from immunoSEQ multiplex PCR; TCRdb stores just in-frame clones and leaves some out. This table holds under 250,000 clones, roughly 85% found once. Input material: PBMCs or T cells enriched from blood (not recorded which). Source of these receptors: a man younger than 45 who had recovered from COVID-19. The CDR3 runs from the conserved cysteine through the conserved F or W. Each record gives: D gene, J gene, V gene, CDR3 length, clone size, CDR3 protein, CDR3 DNA. The D gene is left open where the match is weak. Size is stated for part of the rows, as once, few or many counts, or as a class when the clone is expanded.

NA,TRBJ2-5,TRBV28,15,few,CASSSPSTVKETQYF,TGTGCCAGCAGTTCCCCATCGACAGTTAAGGAGACCCAGTACTTC
TRBD1,TRBJ1-5,TRBV27,14,NA,CASSNGQGRQPQHF,TGTGCCAGCAGCAATGGACAGGGTAGACAGCCCCAGCATTTT
NA,TRBJ1-3,TRBV5-5,15,NA,CASSSLPSSGNTIYF,TGTGCCAGCAGCTCCTTACCGAGCTCTGGAAACACCATATATTTT
NA,TRBJ2-6,TRBV5-5,17,NA,CASKGPGLFSGANVLTF,TGTGCCAGCAAAGGTCCGGGACTTTTCTCTGGGGCCAACGTCCTGACTTTC
TRBD1,TRBJ2-5,TRBV10-3,15,NA,CAISVSQGAGETQYF,TGTGCCATCAGTGTATCCCAGGGGGCAGGGGAGACCCAGTACTTC
NA,TRBJ2-1,TRBV19,17,NA,CASSPYSLTSSYNEQFF,TGTGCCAGTAGTCCCTATAGCCTCACTAGCTCCTACAATGAGCAGTTCTTC
NA,TRBJ1-6,TRBV5-1,15,NA,CASSTDASGGSPLHF,TGCGCCAGCAGCACGGACGCCTCCGGGGGTTCACCCCTCCACTTT
TRBD1,TRBJ1-1,TRBV30,15,NA,CASTGQGMGDTEAFF,TGTGCCTCCACGGGACAGGGAATGGGTGACACTGAAGCTTTCTTT
TRBD2,TRBJ2-3,TRBV10-3,15,NA,CAISLSGASTDTQYF,TGTGCCATCAGTCTTAGCGGGGCAAGCACAGATACGCAGTATTTT
TRBD1,TRBJ1-4,TRBV30,14,NA,CAWSLRDRGEKLFF,TGTGCCTGGAGTCTCCGGGACAGGGGGGAAAAACTGTTTTTT
TRBD2,TRBJ2-7,TRBV9,15,NA,CASSVASGGPYEQYF,TGTGCCAGCAGCGTAGCTAGCGGGGGGCCTTACGAGCAGTACTTC
NA,TRBJ1-3,TRBV7-2,15,NA,CASSPRVVAGNTIYF,TGTGCCAGCAGCCCGAGGGTGGTAGCTGGAAACACCATATATTTT
TRBD1,TRBJ1-5,TRBV28,16,NA,CASSLYSGQGRQPQHF,TGTGCCAGCAGTTTATACTCTGGACAGGGACGACAGCCCCAGCATTTT
TRBD2,TRBJ2-5,TRBV6-2/TRBV6-3,16,NA,CASSYGAGGAEETQYF,TGTGCCAGCAGTTACGGGGCCGGGGGGGCAGAAGAGACCCAGTACTTC
TRBD2,TRBJ2-7,TRBV11-2,16,NA,CASSSGLAGGLGEQYF,TGTGCCAGCAGCAGTGGACTAGCGGGAGGTCTTGGCGAGCAGTACTTC
TRBD2,TRBJ2-1,TRBV11-2,14,NA,CASWSGLPYNEQFF,TGTGCCAGCTGGTCGGGACTACCATACAATGAGCAGTTCTTC
NA,TRBJ1-3,TRBV2,13,NA,CASSVYPRNTIYF,TGTGCCAGCAGTGTCTACCCGAGGAACACCATATATTTT
TRBD2,TRBJ2-7,TRBV27,16,NA,CASSFSGGLLNYEQYF,TGTGCCAGCAGTTTCAGCGGGGGGCTTCTCAACTACGAGCAGTACTTC
NA,TRBJ2-7,TRBV12-3/TRBV12-4,13,NA,CASSFDSHYEQYF,TGTGCCAGCAGTTTCGACAGCCACTACGAGCAGTACTTC
TRBD1,TRBJ2-1,TRBV2,13,NA,CASRATGVNEQFF,TGTGCCAGCAGGGCTACAGGGGTCAATGAGCAGTTCTTC
TRBD2,TRBJ2-7,TRBV3-1/TRBV3-2,17,NA,CASSHGLAGGMAYEQYF,TGTGCCAGCAGCCACGGACTAGCGGGGGGTATGGCCTACGAGCAGTACTTC
TRBD1,TRBJ2-2,TRBV5-1,15,NA,CASSSRTGYGGELFF,TGCGCCAGCAGCTCGAGGACAGGGTATGGCGGGGAGCTGTTTTTT
TRBD2,TRBJ2-3,TRBV19,14,NA,CASSAGGPPDTQYF,TGTGCCAGTAGTGCGGGGGGCCCCCCAGATACGCAGTATTTT
TRBD1,TRBJ1-5,TRBV19,16,NA,CASRTGQGFGNQPQHF,TGTGCCAGTAGGACGGGACAGGGATTCGGCAATCAGCCCCAGCATTTT
NA,TRBJ1-6,TRBV6-9,14,NA,CASSFVGQDSPLHF,TGTGCCAGCAGTTTCGTGGGTCAGGATTCACCCCTCCACTTT
NA,TRBJ1-4,TRBV27,11,NA,CASSTGEKLFF,TGTGCCAGCAGTACGGGAGAAAAACTGTTTTTT
NA,TRBJ2-1,TRBV3-1/TRBV3-2,13,NA,CASSVAFDNEQFF,TGTGCCAGCAGCGTAGCGTTCGACAATGAGCAGTTCTTC
TRBD1,TRBJ2-7,TRBV4-1,13,NA,CASRGQGWHEQYF,TGCGCCAGCAGGGGACAGGGTTGGCACGAGCAGTACTTC
TRBD1,TRBJ1-2,TRBV6-5,16,NA,CASSSEGAKFGYGYTF,TGTGCCAGCAGTTCTGAGGGGGCGAAATTCGGTTATGGCTACACCTTC
NA,TRBJ1-2,TRBV7-2,15,NA,CASSLATGGTYGYTF,TGTGCCAGCAGCTTAGCGACAGGCGGCACCTATGGCTACACCTTC
NA,TRBJ2-3,TRBV7-8,16,NA,CASSLVGAGATDTQYF,TGTGCCAGCAGCTTAGTAGGGGCAGGGGCCACAGATACGCAGTATTTT
TRBD1,TRBJ2-7,TRBV12-5,12,NA,CASGDRVHEQYF,TGTGCTAGTGGCGACAGGGTACACGAGCAGTACTTC
NA,TRBJ1-1,TRBV7-9,14,NA,CASSPRGGNTEAFF,TGTGCCAGCAGCCCCCGAGGGGGGAACACTGAAGCTTTCTTT
TRBD2,TRBJ2-5,TRBV5-4,15,NA,CASSTRTSGEETQYF,TGTGCCAGCAGCACGAGGACTAGCGGAGAAGAGACCCAGTACTTC
NA,TRBJ2-3,TRBV5-1,13,NA,CASRRASADTQYF,TGCGCCAGCAGGAGGGCCTCCGCAGATACGCAGTATTTT
NA,TRBJ1-1,TRBV14,13,NA,CASSQTGFTEAFF,TGTGCCAGCAGCCAAACAGGGTTCACTGAAGCTTTCTTT
TRBD2,TRBJ2-5,TRBV7-9,16,NA,CASSRTASGGRETQYF,TGTGCCAGCAGCCGCACGGCTAGCGGGGGCCGGGAGACCCAGTACTTC
TRBD1,TRBJ1-2,TRBV3-1/TRBV3-2,16,NA,CASSQFGTGTDYGYTF,TGTGCCAGCAGCCAATTTGGGACAGGGACAGACTATGGCTACACCTTC
NA,TRBJ1-1,TRBV6-5,16,NA,CASSYNKRDMNTEAFF,TGTGCCAGCAGTTATAATAAACGGGACATGAACACTGAAGCTTTCTTT
TRBD1,TRBJ1-4,TRBV10-3,16,NA,CAISEFSGQGHEKLFF,TGTGCCATCAGTGAGTTTTCCGGACAGGGCCATGAAAAACTGTTTTTT
TRBD1,TRBJ1-3,TRBV28,14,once,CAGSQGDSGNTIYF,TGTGCCGGATCCCAGGGGGACTCTGGAAACACCATATATTTT
TRBD1,TRBJ2-1,TRBV4-3,21,NA,CASSQDSFRGPESSHYNEQFF,TGCGCCAGCAGCCAAGATTCCTTTAGGGGGCCCGAATCGTCCCATTACAATGAGCAGTTCTTC
NA,TRBJ2-5,TRBV27,14,NA,CASSLVANRGTQYF,TGTGCCAGCAGTTTAGTCGCCAACCGGGGGACCCAGTACTTC